These T cell receptor beta chains were read from a single sample in a study of identical twins. MiXCR, run by TCRdb on the 5' RACE reads, gives a single entry per CDR3 protein. The sample contains some 790,000 distinct CDR3 sequences, about 20% of which appear only once. The same data also contributed to another study, on T cells expressing NK-cell markers.

Sequencing used PBMCs. These receptors were taken from a woman between 18 and 29 years old in good health. CDR3s include the opening cysteine and the closing phenylalanine or tryptophan. The order of the fields is CDR3 DNA, CDR3 protein, V gene, clone size, J gene, D gene. D genes are given only for firm matches. The size field is filled for only some rows; it gives once, few, many or a size class.

CDR3nt: TGTGCCAGCAGAATGGACAGGAGCACTGAAGCTTTCTTT
CDR3aa: CASRMDRSTEAFF
v_gene: TRBV5-6
abundance: NA
j_gene: TRBJ1-1
d_gene: TRBD1

CDR3nt: TGCAGTGCCACGGTCAATACAGGGGGCAATGAGCAGTTCTTC
CDR3aa: CSATVNTGGNEQFF
v_gene: TRBV20-1
abundance: few
j_gene: TRBJ2-1
d_gene: TRBD1

CDR3nt: TGTGCCAGCAGCGTATCAGGGAGTCCTAATGAAAAACTGTTTTTT
CDR3aa: CASSVSGSPNEKLFF
v_gene: TRBV9
abundance: NA
j_gene: TRBJ1-4
d_gene: NA

CDR3nt: TGTGCCAGCAGCAGCTTCGGGCGGGGGTTAGAGACCCAGTACTTC
CDR3aa: CASSSFGRGLETQYF
v_gene: TRBV13
abundance: NA
j_gene: TRBJ2-5
d_gene: TRBD2

CDR3nt: TGCAGCGTGGCAGACCCCGTCCCCAACGAGCAGTACTTC
CDR3aa: CSVADPVPNEQYF
v_gene: TRBV29-1
abundance: NA
j_gene: TRBJ2-7
d_gene: NA

CDR3nt: TGTGCCAGCAGCTTTAACGCGAACACCGGGGAGCTGTTTTTT
CDR3aa: CASSFNANTGELFF
v_gene: TRBV7-2
abundance: NA
j_gene: TRBJ2-2
d_gene: NA

CDR3nt: TGTGCCACCAGCACGCGGAACACTGAAGCTTTCTTT
CDR3aa: CATSTRNTEAFF
v_gene: TRBV15
abundance: many
j_gene: TRBJ1-1
d_gene: NA

CDR3nt: TGTGCCAGCAGTTTCAGGGGCAGCACAGATACGCAGTATTTT
CDR3aa: CASSFRGSTDTQYF
v_gene: TRBV12-3/TRBV12-4
abundance: many
j_gene: TRBJ2-3
d_gene: NA

CDR3nt: TGCAGTGCTAGAGTAGGGACAGGCCACTACGAGCAGTACTTC
CDR3aa: CSARVGTGHYEQYF
v_gene: TRBV20-1
abundance: NA
j_gene: TRBJ2-7
d_gene: TRBD1

CDR3nt: TGCAGCGTTCGACTAGCGGACGAGCAGTACTTC
CDR3aa: CSVRLADEQYF
v_gene: TRBV29-1
abundance: few
j_gene: TRBJ2-7
d_gene: TRBD2

CDR3nt: TGCAGTGCCGTTCCGGGCCTACGCGCCAAAAACATTCAGTACTTC
CDR3aa: CSAVPGLRAKNIQYF
v_gene: TRBV20-1
abundance: NA
j_gene: TRBJ2-4
d_gene: NA

CDR3nt: TGTGCCAGCAGCTTCCGGCGGGAGGGCCGGGGCAATGAGCAGTTCTTC
CDR3aa: CASSFRREGRGNEQFF
v_gene: TRBV7-9
abundance: NA
j_gene: TRBJ2-1
d_gene: TRBD2

CDR3nt: TGCAGTGCTAGATTTTGGGACCGAGATGAGCAGTTCTTC
CDR3aa: CSARFWDRDEQFF
v_gene: TRBV20-1
abundance: few
j_gene: TRBJ2-1
d_gene: NA

CDR3nt: TGTGCCAGCATCCCGACCTCGCGCACAGATACGCAGTATTTT
CDR3aa: CASIPTSRTDTQYF
v_gene: TRBV27
abundance: NA
j_gene: TRBJ2-3
d_gene: NA

CDR3nt: TGTGCCAGCAGACTACTAGCGGGAGGTGTCTCTGGGGCCAACGTCCTGACTTTC
CDR3aa: CASRLLAGGVSGANVLTF
v_gene: TRBV6-1
abundance: NA
j_gene: TRBJ2-6
d_gene: TRBD2

CDR3nt: TGCAGTGCCCTCTGGGGGTCCGAGCAGTACTTC
CDR3aa: CSALWGSEQYF
v_gene: TRBV20-1
abundance: NA
j_gene: TRBJ2-7
d_gene: NA

CDR3nt: TGTGCCAGCAGCCGGGACAGGGGAATGACCCAGTACTTC
CDR3aa: CASSRDRGMTQYF
v_gene: TRBV6-1
abundance: NA
j_gene: TRBJ2-5
d_gene: TRBD1

CDR3nt: TGTGCCAGCAGCTTAAGGCGTCTGACCCAGGGGGGTGAGCAGTTCTTC
CDR3aa: CASSLRRLTQGGEQFF
v_gene: TRBV7-3
abundance: NA
j_gene: TRBJ2-1
d_gene: NA

CDR3nt: TGTGCCAGCAGCTTGGCCTGGGCCGGGCAAGAAAAACTGTTTTTT
CDR3aa: CASSLAWAGQEKLFF
v_gene: TRBV5-5
abundance: NA
j_gene: TRBJ1-4
d_gene: NA

CDR3nt: TGCAGCGTTGAGTCTAGCGGGAGATCTGAGACCCAGTACTTC
CDR3aa: CSVESSGRSETQYF
v_gene: TRBV29-1
abundance: few
j_gene: TRBJ2-5
d_gene: TRBD2

CDR3nt: TGTGCCAGCAGTTACGCGGCTAGCGGACCTACCTACGAGCAGTACTTC
CDR3aa: CASSYAASGPTYEQYF
v_gene: TRBV6-5
abundance: few
j_gene: TRBJ2-7
d_gene: TRBD2

CDR3nt: TGTGCCAGCAGCTTGAGGTCGGGAGGGCCTACCAGCTCCTACAATGAGCAGTTCTTC
CDR3aa: CASSLRSGGPTSSYNEQFF
v_gene: TRBV5-4
abundance: many
j_gene: TRBJ2-1
d_gene: TRBD2

CDR3nt: TGTGCCAGCAGTGTATTCAGAGAGAGCCAGTACTTC
CDR3aa: CASSVFRESQYF
v_gene: TRBV2
abundance: NA
j_gene: TRBJ2-5
d_gene: NA

CDR3nt: TGTGCCAGCAGTGAGCAGGGGTTTGAGCAGTTCTTC
CDR3aa: CASSEQGFEQFF
v_gene: TRBV12-3/TRBV12-4
abundance: few
j_gene: TRBJ2-1
d_gene: NA

CDR3nt: TGCGCCAGCAGCTTAACGGGACAGAGGAACACCGGGGAGCTGTTTTTT
CDR3aa: CASSLTGQRNTGELFF
v_gene: TRBV5-1
abundance: few
j_gene: TRBJ2-2
d_gene: TRBD1

CDR3nt: TGCAGTGCCAGGGCCCCTGGCGCGGCCCAAGAGACCCAGTACTTC
CDR3aa: CSARAPGAAQETQYF
v_gene: TRBV20-1
abundance: NA
j_gene: TRBJ2-5
d_gene: NA

CDR3nt: TGTGCCAGCAGTTTAGCCGGGACAGGGACCTACGAGCAGTACTTC
CDR3aa: CASSLAGTGTYEQYF
v_gene: TRBV6-5
abundance: many
j_gene: TRBJ2-7
d_gene: TRBD1

CDR3nt: TGTGCCAGCAGTGAATCCCATACAGGGTACTATGGCTACACCTTC
CDR3aa: CASSESHTGYYGYTF
v_gene: TRBV25-1
abundance: few
j_gene: TRBJ1-2
d_gene: NA

CDR3nt: TGCGCCAGCAGCTTGGTGCCCCAGGGAGAGCAGTTCTTC
CDR3aa: CASSLVPQGEQFF
v_gene: TRBV5-1
abundance: NA
j_gene: TRBJ2-1
d_gene: NA

CDR3nt: TGCGCCAGCAGCCAAGATACAGGGTACCACGAGCAGTACTTC
CDR3aa: CASSQDTGYHEQYF
v_gene: TRBV4-3
abundance: NA
j_gene: TRBJ2-7
d_gene: NA

CDR3nt: TGTGCCAGCGGCCCCGGGACGGACTACAATGAGCAGTTCTTC
CDR3aa: CASGPGTDYNEQFF
v_gene: TRBV7-9
abundance: few
j_gene: TRBJ2-1
d_gene: NA

CDR3nt: TGTGCCATCAGCCCCGTCAGGGATGGTACCTACGAGCAGTACTTC
CDR3aa: CAISPVRDGTYEQYF
v_gene: TRBV10-3
abundance: few
j_gene: TRBJ2-7
d_gene: NA

CDR3nt: TGTGCCAGCAGTTCCGCCTTACCGGGACTAAGCTACGAGCAGTACTTC
CDR3aa: CASSSALPGLSYEQYF
v_gene: TRBV12-3/TRBV12-4
abundance: NA
j_gene: TRBJ2-7
d_gene: TRBD2

CDR3nt: TGCAGTGGTAGCGGGGGAATCGATGAGCAGTTCTTC
CDR3aa: CSGSGGIDEQFF
v_gene: TRBV20-1
abundance: few
j_gene: TRBJ2-1
d_gene: TRBD2

CDR3nt: TGTGCCAGCAGTAGATCGCCGGACGAAGATTTAAATGAGCAGTTCTTC
CDR3aa: CASSRSPDEDLNEQFF
v_gene: TRBV6-2/TRBV6-3
abundance: NA
j_gene: TRBJ2-1
d_gene: NA

CDR3nt: TGTGCCACCGCGGGCAATGAGCAGTTCTTC
CDR3aa: CATAGNEQFF
v_gene: TRBV12-3/TRBV12-4
abundance: few
j_gene: TRBJ2-1
d_gene: NA

CDR3nt: TGCGCCAGCAGCGACAGATCCCAAGAGACCCAGTACTTC
CDR3aa: CASSDRSQETQYF
v_gene: TRBV5-1
abundance: few
j_gene: TRBJ2-5
d_gene: NA